Included here is one TCR beta chain sequence, with context. The target antigen is unknown. Germline and junction disagree at one end, which may indicate a read error. This record comes from a study of tumor and adjacent non-tumor tissue in lung cancer. Study context: The patients, approximately 9 men and 5 women, were roughly 30 to 80 with stage I to III disease.

Germline V gene data show CDR1 as DFQATT and CDR2 as SNEGSKA (reference sequence). The CDR3 length is 15 residues. This sample's RNA came from whole unsorted tissue. The study's findings and limits: Compared with tumor, normal lung showed significantly lower TCR diversity.

The library came from three nested PCR rounds adapted from ARM-PCR protocols. TCRdb called the multiplex PCR reads again in MiXCR, with one record for every CDR3 protein. The table lists roughly 220,000 distinct CDR3 sequences, around 70% of them singletons. The sequencing input was lung tumor tissue. This receptor was obtained from a man aged 55-75 years with non-small cell lung cancer. The rearrangement joins TRBV20-1 to TRBJ1-1, with D possibly TRBD1 on 5 matching bases. CDR3 coding DNA: TGCAGTGAGTTCAAAATTGGACAAGCGAACACTGAAACTTTCTTT. Translation: CSEFKIGQANTETFF.